This paragraph covers one TCR beta chain sequence. Its target is not known. The sample is drawn from a study of CD8+CD57+ T cells in acquired aplastic anemia. On the study more broadly: Sorted CD4+ and CD8+ cell DNA averaged 3.2 ug. Findings and caveats of the study: Between the patient and control groups, CD8+ Simpson's diversity did not differ significantly. Sharing between patients and controls was observed for around 27 CD8+ CDR3 sequences.

Patients chosen for sequencing had shown CD8+CD57+ cell expansion by flow cytometry. The cohort consisted entirely of patients having severe acquired aplastic anemia. Genomic DNA was employed as the template in profiling TCR beta VDJ and CDR3. TCRdb called the reads again in MiXCR, with one record for every CDR3 protein. The top ten clones hold 1.3% of a sample with approximately 300,000 distinct CDR3 sequences, 50% to 65% of them seen once. Sequenced input: sorted CD4+, CD8+, or CD8+CD57+ T cells (not recorded which) from PBMCs. The receptor was isolated from a human donor with aplastic anemia.

CDR3 sequence: CATSDFTGFPLGGELFF. In nucleotides, the CDR3 is TGTGCCACCAGTGATTTTACAGGGTTCCCCCTGGGAGGGGAGCTGTTTTTT. The J gene is TRBJ2-2, the V gene TRBV24-1; D possibly corresponds to TRBD1 (6 bases). CDR3 length equals 17 residues. V lost 1 base, J lost 8 bases, and 19 bases lay in between. Per germline, CDR1 KGHDR and CDR2 SFDVKD.